Listed below are T cell receptor beta chains from one sample, sequenced in a study of shared clonotypes between healthy human individuals. Repertoires were generated with immunoSEQ multiplex PCR, while TCRdb's copy carries only in-frame clones and drops some. The sample has around 370,000 clones, roughly 96% seen once. Sequencing was done on a sample of memory CD8+ T cells sorted from blood. The receptor source for this set is a man aged 25-45 years in good health. Both conserved end residues are part of each CDR3. D genes are given only for firm matches. Size tells how often a clone was seen (once, few, many) or the class of an expanded clone, and some rows leave it out.

TRBD1	.	TRBV27	TRBJ2-7	TGTGCCAGCAGTTTGGGCGCGGGACAGGTACATTTTGGGACCTACGAGCAGTACTTC	CASSLGAGQVHFGTYEQYF
.	once	TRBV28	TRBJ1-2	TGTGCCAGCAGTTTAGTCAGGGCTGCGGGCTACACCTTC	CASSLVRAAGYTF
TRBD1	.	TRBV27	TRBJ1-5	TGTGCCAGCAGTTTATGGGGACAGGGCAATCAGCCCCAGCATTTT	CASSLWGQGNQPQHF
.	.	TRBV18	TRBJ2-2	TGTGCCAGCTCACCAGCGGCTTTGTACAGGGAACCACCTGCTGACACCGGGGAGCTGTTTTTT	CASSPAALYREPPADTGELFF
.	.	TRBV6-4	TRBJ2-2	TGTGCCAGCAGTCGACGCTCGGACACCGGGGAGCTGTTTTTT	CASSRRSDTGELFF
TRBD2	once	TRBV7-9	TRBJ2-7	TGTGCCAGCAGCTTAGGATCGGGAGGACACGAGCAGTACTTC	CASSLGSGGHEQYF
TRBD2	.	TRBV10-2	TRBJ2-3	TGCGCCAGCTTCTCGGGGCTAGCGGTCACAGATACGCAGTATTTT	CASFSGLAVTDTQYF
.	.	TRBV21-1	TRBJ2-1	TGTGCCAGCAGCAAAGTTGAGACGGCCCACAATGAGCAGTTCTTC	CASSKVETAHNEQFF
.	.	TRBV4-1	TRBJ2-7	TGCGCCAGCAGCCCAGTAGGGGAGGCCCTCTCCTACGAGCAGTACTTC	CASSPVGEALSYEQYF
.	.	TRBV6-6	TRBJ1-4	TGTGCCAGCAGTTACCCTATTAATGGGGATGAAAAACTGTTTTTT	CASSYPINGDEKLFF
TRBD1	.	TRBV6-5	TRBJ1-5	TGTGCCAGCAGGGCCGACAGGGACGGAAATCAGCCCCAGCATTTT	CASRADRDGNQPQHF
.	once	TRBV5-1	TRBJ2-7	TGCGCCAGCAGCTTGGGTAGGGACGAGCAGTACTTC	CASSLGRDEQYF
.	.	TRBV18	TRBJ1-1	TGTGCCAGCTCAGACGCAGGAAACACTGAAGCTTTCTTT	CASSDAGNTEAFF
.	.	TRBV7-8	TRBJ2-2	TGTGCCAGCAGCTTGGAGGGAGGTCCGAACACCGGGGAGCTGTTTTTT	CASSLEGGPNTGELFF
.	.	TRBV7-2	TRBJ1-6	TGTGCCAGCAGCTTGAACCTTTATAATTCACCCCTCCACTTT	CASSLNLYNSPLHF
.	.	TRBV30	TRBJ1-5	TGTGCCTGTACCGAACCACAGGATAATCAGCCCCAGCATTTT	CACTEPQDNQPQHF
TRBD2	.	TRBV9	TRBJ2-3	TGTGCCAGCAGCGTAGAAGCGGGAGGGCCGACAGATACGCAGTATTTT	CASSVEAGGPTDTQYF
.	.	TRBV5-1	TRBJ2-7	TGCGCCAGCAGCTCGCGCCTGGAACAGTACTTC	CASSSRLEQYF
.	.	TRBV5-8	TRBJ1-5	TGTGCCAGCAGCTTGCCCCAGCATTTT	CASSLPQHF
.	.	TRBV11-2	TRBJ1-5	TGTGCCAGCAGCTTAGAAGAGGGTCAGCCCCAGCATTTT	CASSLEEGQPQHF
.	.	TRBV7-9	TRBJ1-1	TGTGCCAGCAGCTTAAACAGGGACACTGAAGCTTTCTTT	CASSLNRDTEAFF
TRBD1	.	TRBV27	TRBJ2-5	TGTGCCAGCAGTCCACTATGGGACAGGTGGACCCAGTACTTC	CASSPLWDRWTQYF
TRBD2	.	TRBV10-3	TRBJ2-3	TGTGCCATCAGTGGTGGGAGTCGGCGGACTAGCACAGATACGCAGTGTTTT	CAISGGSRRTSTDTQCF
.	.	TRBV4-1	TRBJ1-4	TGCGCCAGCAGCTATCCCGGGACCACTAATGAAAAACTGTTTTTT	CASSYPGTTNEKLFF
TRBD1	.	TRBV29-1	TRBJ2-7	TGCAGCGTTGAACCCCCCCGGACAGGCCTCCTGTCCGAGCAGTACTTC	CSVEPPRTGLLSEQYF
.	.	TRBV2	TRBJ1-1	TGTGCCAGCAGTGAAGGACCAGGGAACACTGAAGCTTTCTTT	CASSEGPGNTEAFF
.	.	TRBV25-1	TRBJ2-2	TGTGCCAGCAGTGGGAACACCGGGGAGCTGTTTTTT	CASSGNTGELFF
.	.	TRBV7-2	TRBJ2-5	TGTGCCAGCAGCTTTGGGGGATCGGCCCAAGAGACCCAGTACTTC	CASSFGGSAQETQYF
.	.	TRBV5-4	TRBJ2-7	TGTGCCAGCAGCTTGGCGGGATCCCCCCTAGACGAGCAGTACTTC	CASSLAGSPLDEQYF
.	.	TRBV5-4	TRBJ2-7	TGTGCCAGCAGCCTCCCATCAAACTACGAGCAGTACTTC	CASSLPSNYEQYF
.	.	TRBV7-2	TRBJ1-5	TGTGCCAGCAGCTTAATGCCCTATAAGCAGCCCCAGCATTTT	CASSLMPYKQPQHF
.	.	TRBV12-5	TRBJ1-5	TGTGCTAGTGGTTTGGGCATCTATCAGCCCCAGCATTTT	CASGLGIYQPQHF
.	.	TRBV6-1	TRBJ2-7	TGTGCCACCACGAGGGGGGCTCTTCTCTACTACGAGCAGTACTTC	CATTRGALLYYEQYF
TRBD1	.	TRBV28	TRBJ1-2	TGTGCCAGCAGTTTACAAACGACAGGGTCTAATGGCTACACCTTC	CASSLQTTGSNGYTF
TRBD2	.	TRBV30	TRBJ2-3	TGTGCCGGGACTAGCGGGAGAAATACGCAGTATTTT	CAGTSGRNTQYF
.	.	TRBV27	TRBJ2-6	TGTGCCAGCAGTTTATATCCAGCGGGACACACCTCTGGGGCCAACGTCCTGACTTTC	CASSLYPAGHTSGANVLTF
.	.	TRBV7-2	TRBJ1-3	TGTGCCAGCAGCTTAGCCACAGCCCCCTTCTCTGGAAACACCATATATTTT	CASSLATAPFSGNTIYF
.	.	TRBV5-1	TRBJ1-5	TGCGCCAGCAGCTTCAATCAGCCCCAGCATTTT	CASSFNQPQHF
TRBD2	.	TRBV10-3	TRBJ2-5	TGTGCCATCCGCGGGACTAGCCGTGGGGGCTTCCAAGAGACCCAGTACTTC	CAIRGTSRGGFQETQYF
.	.	TRBV6-1	TRBJ1-4	TGTGCCAGCAGGGCCAGGGGTCTCGGAGAAGAAAAACTGTTTTTT	CASRARGLGEEKLFF
.	.	TRBV27	TRBJ2-5	TGTGCCAGCAGCTGGGGTGAGACCCAGTACTTC	CASSWGETQYF